The 5 T cell receptor beta chains presented below share a single source sample, sequenced in a study of blood T cell repertoires in COVID-19. Clones were read by immunoSEQ multiplex PCR, and TCRdb kept only the in-frame ones, dropping some. In the table there are about 77,000 clones, around nine tenths of which are singletons. What was sequenced was peripheral blood. The receptors here all came from a woman over 75 with active or convalescent COVID-19.

This chain joins TRBV19 and TRBJ2-5; the D gene is possibly TRBD1 (5 bases). V lost 4 bases and J 2 bases, leaving 8 bases between the germline ends. Looked up from germline, CDR1 is LNHDA and CDR2 is SQIVND (reference sequence). This CDR3 comprises 13 residues. The CDR3 loop is CASSRRTQETQYF. CDR3 coding DNA: TGTGCCAGTAGTAGGCGGACACAAGAGACCCAGTACTTC.

Here the CDR3 DNA reads TGTGCCAGCAAGCCTTTGGCGGGGGGCCGCACAGATACGCAGTATTTT. Translated: CASKPLAGGRTDTQYF. The gene calls are TRBV7-2 and TRBJ2-3; 8 bases line up with TRBD2. The V gene end was trimmed by 7 bases and the J gene end by 1 base; junction bases not matched to a gene: 10. This CDR3 has 16 residues. Germline V gene sequence: CDR1 SGHTA, CDR2 FQGNSA.

The rearrangement joins TRBV4-3 to TRBJ1-2; a possible D gene is TRBD1 (5 bases). The CDR3 has 15 amino acids. The V gene lost 1 base and the J gene lost 4 bases, with 13 bases spanning the gap. The germline CDR1 and CDR2 sequences are LGHNA and YSLEER. The CDR3 DNA sequence: TGCGCCAGCAGCCAAGGGGGGGGTCGCGGCTATGGCTACACCTTC. It codes for CASSQGGGRGYGYTF.

This chain joins TRBV29-1 and TRBJ1-1, with D perhaps TRBD1 (6 bases). The CDR3 consists of 12 residues. V was shortened by 4 bases and J by 3 bases, with 9 bases between the two germline ends. Germline CDR1 reads SQVTM; CDR2 reads ANQGSEA. The CDR3, as DNA: TGCAGCGTTGCGGACAGAGACACTGAAGCTTTCTTT. Protein product: CSVADRDTEAFF. Full variable domain (outside the CDR3, taken from reference TRBV29-1 and TRBJ1-1): SAVISQKPSRDICQRGTSLTIQCQVDSQVTMMFWYRQQPGQSLTLIATANQGSEATYESGFVIDKFPISRPNLTFSTLTVSNMSPEDSSIYLCSVADRDTEAFFGQGTRLTVV.

This clone was picked up a small number of times. The rearrangement uses TRBV6-6 and TRBJ1-5, with 7 bases that match TRBD1. Germline lookup yields CDR1 MNHNY and CDR2 SVGAGI (reference sequence). The CDR3 is 14 residues long. Unmatched junction bases numbered 4, after V lost 4 bases and J lost 4 bases. Written as DNA, the CDR3 is TGTGCCAGCAGTTCCCAGGGGGTAAATCAGCCCCAGCATTTT. Translated: CASSSQGVNQPQHF.